This T cell receptor (beta chain) was identified in a study of T-cell reconstitution after alpha-beta-depleted transplantation in children. Construction of the TCRbeta library involved unique molecular identifiers. TCRdb analysed the PCR reads with MiXCR anew, one entry per CDR3 protein. The data hold some 300,000 distinct CDR3 sequences, with about a tenth observed a single time. V was pared by 5 bases and J by 4 bases, with 10 bases between. This CDR3 has 13 residues. Germline V gene lookup returns CDR1 MNHEY and CDR2 SMNVEV (reference sequence). The receptor was isolated from a human donor who donated a stem cell graft to a child with acute lymphoblastic leukemia. J is TRBJ2-3 and V is TRBV27, with a weak D call TRBD2 (5 bases). The material sequenced was PBMCs from the stem cell graft donor, taken from the stem cell graft. This chain's CDR3 is CASSEWTSDTQYF. The CDR3 coding sequence is TGTGCCAGCAGTGAATGGACTTCAGATACGCAGTATTTT.